This TCR beta chain was identified in a study of PD-L1 blockade in urothelial cancer. Turning to the study itself: Bladder-origin urothelial cancer in males covered twenty-five of 29 patients. At 6 weeks and at 3 weeks (second dose) after treatment start, blood was analyzed.

The CDR3 has 16 amino acids. Germline V gene data show CDR1 as SGHRS and CDR2 as YFSETQ. After removal of 4 bases from V and 2 bases from J, the junction contained 3 bases not matched to a gene. Each individual provided 1 to 8 samples (taken pretreatment and on-treatment). With respect to this clone: The sample contains more than one DNA sequence encoding this CDR3.

Produced via immunoSEQ multiplex PCR; TCRdb's table is partial and in-frame only. Among approximately 100,000 clones listed, about 85% were seen once. Sequencing used PBMCs, obtained around atezolizumab (anti-PD-L1) treatment. The sequence was collected from a man aged 45-65 years with urothelial cancer. This chain joins TRBV5-1 and TRBJ2-2; 12 bases are a match to TRBD2. The CDR3 sequence is CASSAGLAGNTGELFF. The CDR3 bases are TGCGCCAGCAGCGCGGGACTAGCGGGCAACACCGGGGAGCTGTTTTTT.